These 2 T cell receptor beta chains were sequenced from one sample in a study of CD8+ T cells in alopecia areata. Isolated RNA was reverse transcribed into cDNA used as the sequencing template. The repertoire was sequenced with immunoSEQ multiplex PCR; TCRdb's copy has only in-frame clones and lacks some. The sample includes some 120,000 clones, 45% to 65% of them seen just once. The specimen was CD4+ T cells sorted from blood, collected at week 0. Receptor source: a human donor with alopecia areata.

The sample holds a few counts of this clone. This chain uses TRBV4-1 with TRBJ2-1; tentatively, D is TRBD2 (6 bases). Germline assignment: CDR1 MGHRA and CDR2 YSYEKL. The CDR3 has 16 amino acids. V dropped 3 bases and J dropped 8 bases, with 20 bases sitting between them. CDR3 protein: CASSHGGFGGRDEQFF. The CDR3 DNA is TGCGCCAGCAGCCACGGTGGGTTCGGGGGTCGCGATGAGCAGTTCTTC.

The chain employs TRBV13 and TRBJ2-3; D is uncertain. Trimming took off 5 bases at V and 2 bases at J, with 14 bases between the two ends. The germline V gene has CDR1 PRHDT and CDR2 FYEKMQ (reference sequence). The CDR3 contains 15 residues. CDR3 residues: CASSLNGSPTDTQYF. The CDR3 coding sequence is TGTGCCAGCAGCCTAAACGGCAGTCCCACAGATACGCAGTATTTT.